The subject of this entry is one T cell receptor beta chain. This receptor's antigen is unknown. Within one base of it there is no much larger clone, and no base qualities were kept. Buffy coats from 35 to 40 blood donors, supplied by the Finnish Red Cross blood service, were used as healthy controls. All TCR-sequenced material derived from peripheral blood: patient blood samples and healthy donor buffy coats. Peripheral blood mononuclear cells were isolated by Ficoll-Hypaque gradient centrifugation. For the healthy controls, CD4+ cells were obtained from buffy coats by magnetic purification. The Gentra Puregene Cell and Tissue kit was used to extract genomic DNA, and a Qubit 2.0 fluorometer was used to measure the amount of genomic DNA. This sample was included in a study of STAT5B mutations in CD4+ large granular lymphocyte leukemia (dated by TCRdb to 2022 to 2024). Notes on the research overall: Among healthy controls, the CDR3 'QG' motif was associated with a particular HLA allele. The study compared the TCRbeta repertoires of patients with CD4+ T-cell large granular lymphocyte leukemia against the TCRbeta repertoires of healthy blood donors. Flow cytometry on FACSCanto II or FACSVerse showed that the purified fractions were more than 95% pure among lymphocytes. Broad study findings and their caveats: The main leukemic clonotypes were found to be private to each patient, although approximately 26% of the main leukemic clonotypes were detected at low frequency in the non-leukemic repertoires of other patients. The data were not HLA-matched, and the relatively small sample size could explain the higher clonality seen in CD4+ compared with CD8+ T-LGLL. Enrichment of TRBV06-family usage was observed among the top patient clones (8/27) relative to healthy controls (2/35). CD4-sorted patient repertoires appeared more clonal than healthy CD4+ repertoires, and this difference persisted after removing the putative leukemic clones.

The immunoSEQ assay at survey resolution was applied to genomic DNA for sequencing of TCRbeta rearrangements. Under the source paper's analysis protocol: In the TCR sequencing data, the lowest productive clonotype frequency that could be detected was 2.59 x 10-5. Only productive TCRbeta rearrangements, defined as complete and in-frame sequences, were included in the analyses. Sample clonality was computed as Simpson clonality in the immunoSEQ Analyzer version 3.0. Clones were grouped by frequency into very rare, small, medium, large (1-20%) or hyperexpanded (>20%) categories. Generation probabilities were estimated with OLGA 1.2.3, V-gene circos plots were made with VDJtools, specificities were looked up in VDJdb, and CDR3 motifs were identified with GLIPH. TCRdb stores this immuneACCESS table with in-frame sequences only. Part of the clones is absent; in the studies checked, under half of the shortfall reflects unresolved V genes, and no reason is known for the rest. V and J calls and clone size are those listed in that table; D and trimming were worked out from the DNA. For this sample there are some 40,000 clones; roughly 85% appear just once. The ten most abundant clones make up less than 1.5% of the sample.

Including cysteine and phenylalanine, the CDR3 has 16 amino acids. The entry retains the CDR3 DNA only, 48 bases that are in frame from base 1. After removal of 7 bases from V and 0 bases from J, the junction retains 8 bases not matched to a gene. Looking up the germline V gene (reference sequence) yields CDR1 LNHDA and CDR2 SQIVND. The V and J genes are TRBV19 and TRBJ2-4; the junction holds 8 bases that match TRBD1. Sequencing was carried out using CD4+ T cells from blood buffy coats. This receptor was obtained from a human donor in good health. The CDR3 in this case is CASTPGQGLAKNIQYF. The nucleotides are TGTGCCAGTACTCCAGGACAGGGTTTAGCCAAAAACATTCAGTACTTC.